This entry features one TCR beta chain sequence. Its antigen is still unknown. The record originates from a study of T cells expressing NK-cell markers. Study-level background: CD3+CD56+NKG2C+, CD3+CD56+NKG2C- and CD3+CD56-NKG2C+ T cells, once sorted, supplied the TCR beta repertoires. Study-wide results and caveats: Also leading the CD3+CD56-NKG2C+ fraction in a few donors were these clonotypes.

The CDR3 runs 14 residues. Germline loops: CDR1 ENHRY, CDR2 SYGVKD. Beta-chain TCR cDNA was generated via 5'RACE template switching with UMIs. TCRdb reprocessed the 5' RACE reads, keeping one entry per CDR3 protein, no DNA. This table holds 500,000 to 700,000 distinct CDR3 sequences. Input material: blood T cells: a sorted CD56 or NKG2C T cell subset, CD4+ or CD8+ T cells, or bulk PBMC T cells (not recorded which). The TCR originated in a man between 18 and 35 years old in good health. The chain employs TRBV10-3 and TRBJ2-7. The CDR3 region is CAISDVGLLLEQYF.